This T cell receptor (beta chain) was found in a study of T-cell reconstitution after alpha-beta-depleted transplantation in children. This CDR3 spans 15 amino acids. The germline V and J ends were trimmed by 4 bases and 2 bases, with 12 bases remaining between them. Germline values: CDR1 SEHNR, CDR2 FQNEAQ (reference sequence). A library of TCRbeta sequences, prepared with unique molecular identifiers, was generated. Using its own MiXCR run on the PCR reads, TCRdb lists one record per CDR3 protein. This sample yields under 140,000 distinct CDR3 sequences, of which under 13% are seen a single time; around 8.2% belongs to the top ten.

The receptor's source is a human donor who donated a stem cell graft to a child with acute lymphoblastic leukemia. This chain links TRBV7-9 with TRBJ1-5; D gene uncertain. The sample was PBMCs from the stem cell graft donor, taken from the stem cell graft. The CDR3 DNA reads TGTGCCAGCAGCTCCGGTACATGGGGCAATCAGCCCCAGCATTTT. Its protein is CASSSGTWGNQPQHF.